The following is a TCR beta chain sequence with its context. No antigen is known for it. The data are from a study of T-cell memory formation after mild COVID-19. For the study at large: Clustering of TCRs was largely donor specific. The study, taken as a whole, reports: Clones contracting day 15 to 85 were balanced CD4/CD8; later expanders leaned CD4+.

One entry per CDR3 protein results from TCRdb running MiXCR on the 5' RACE reads. This sample carries about 470,000 distinct CDR3 sequences, about 23% of them seen once, and the ten largest clones take about an eighth. Germline trimming cut 5 bases from V and 4 bases from J; bases unmatched to any gene: 5. This CDR3 has 14 residues. Material: PBMCs or a T cell subset sorted from them (not recorded which). The receptor comes from an adult woman who had mild COVID-19 (a few samples of this study predate the infection). Cell type and time point are not known. V usage is TRBV12-3 or TRBV12-4 and J usage is TRBJ2-5; TRBD1 aligns across 9 bases. CDR3 sequence: CASSIGTGRETQYF. Here the CDR3 DNA reads TGTGCCAGCAGTATCGGGACAGGGAGAGAGACCCAGTACTTC.